A single TCR beta chain is shown here with its context. Produced via immunoSEQ multiplex PCR; TCRdb's table is partial and in-frame only. The sample contains around 62,000 clones, approximately 91% of which appear only once. This specimen belongs to a study of T cell changes during pregnancy in multiple sclerosis. V was clipped by 6 bases and J by 11 bases, with 13 bases between them. Germline V gene sequence: CDR1 WSHSY, CDR2 SAAADI. The CDR3 is 11 residues long. The source material was CD4+ T cells from peripheral blood mononuclear cells, sampled in the first trimester of pregnancy. The TCR comes from a female donor with multiple sclerosis, enrolled in a pregnancy study. V usage is TRBV10-2 and J usage is TRBJ1-1; D gene ambiguous. CDR3 in amino acids: CASSQNFVAFF. The CDR3 DNA follows: TGCGCCAGCAGCCAAAACTTCGTGGCTTTCTTT.